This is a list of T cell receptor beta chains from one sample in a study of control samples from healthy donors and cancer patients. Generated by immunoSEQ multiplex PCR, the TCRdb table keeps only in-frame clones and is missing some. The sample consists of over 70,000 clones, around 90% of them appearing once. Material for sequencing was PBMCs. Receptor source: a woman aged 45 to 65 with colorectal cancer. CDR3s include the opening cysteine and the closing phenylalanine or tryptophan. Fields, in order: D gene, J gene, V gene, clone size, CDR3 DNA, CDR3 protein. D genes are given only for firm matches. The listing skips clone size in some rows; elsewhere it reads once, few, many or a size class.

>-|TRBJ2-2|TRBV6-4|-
TGTGCCAGCAAATCAGGGACGAACACCGGGGAGCTGTTTTTT
CASKSGTNTGELFF
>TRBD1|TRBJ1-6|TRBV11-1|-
TGTGCCAGCAGCCCGACAGGGGGTACTTCACCCCTCCACTTT
CASSPTGGTSPLHF
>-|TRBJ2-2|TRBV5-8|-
TGTGCCAGCAGCTTGGATCTCTCGGGGGGCCCTGGGGAGCTGTTTTTT
CASSLDLSGGPGELFF
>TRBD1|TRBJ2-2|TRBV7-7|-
TGTGCCAGCAGCCCAGCCCCGGGACAGGGGGCGATCGGGGAGCTGTTTTTT
CASSPAPGQGAIGELFF
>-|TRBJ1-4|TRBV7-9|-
TGTGCCAGCAGCTTACCCCGAGGGGGGAGGGTCACTAATGAAAAACTGTTTTTT
CASSLPRGGRVTNEKLFF
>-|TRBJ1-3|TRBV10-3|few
TGTGCCATCAGTGAGTCCGGGGATATAGGAAACACCATATATTTT
CAISESGDIGNTIYF
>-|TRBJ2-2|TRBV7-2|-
TGTGCCAGCAGCTTACAGGGCAGGAACACCGGGGAGCTGTTTTTT
CASSLQGRNTGELFF
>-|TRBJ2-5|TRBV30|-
TGTGCCTGGAGTGTCGGGGGTCAAGAGACCCAGTACTTC
CAWSVGGQETQYF
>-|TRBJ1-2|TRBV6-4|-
TGTGCCAGCAGTGCCGGACGGGACTTTGGCTACACCTTC
CASSAGRDFGYTF
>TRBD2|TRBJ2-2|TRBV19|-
TGTGCCAGTAGTGGAACGGGGGGGGACGGGGAGCTGTTTTTT
CASSGTGGDGELFF
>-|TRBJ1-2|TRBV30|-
TGTGCCTGGGAGAGGTCTAACTATGGCTACACCTTC
CAWERSNYGYTF
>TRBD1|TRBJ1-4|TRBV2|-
TGTGCCAGCAGTGTACAGGGGCCGGGAGGGGAAAAACTGTTTTTT
CASSVQGPGGEKLFF
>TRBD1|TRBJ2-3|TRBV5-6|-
TGTGCCAGCAGCTTTTATTTGACAGGGGGCCGCACAGATACGCAGTATTTT
CASSFYLTGGRTDTQYF
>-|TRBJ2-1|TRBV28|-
TGTGCCAGCAGTTTAATAGGCTCCCAAGGGAATGAGCAGTTCTTC
CASSLIGSQGNEQFF
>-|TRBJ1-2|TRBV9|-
TGTGCCAGCAGCGTAGACAAGAACTATGGCTACACCTTC
CASSVDKNYGYTF
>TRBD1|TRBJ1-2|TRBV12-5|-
TGTGCTAGTGGTTTGACATGGGACAGGGAAAATCACTATGGCTACACCTTC
CASGLTWDRENHYGYTF
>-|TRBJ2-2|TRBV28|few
TGTGCCAGCAGTTTAGGACGGGGTTGGGTCGGGGAGCTGTTTTTT
CASSLGRGWVGELFF
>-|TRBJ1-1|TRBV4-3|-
TGCGCCAGCAGCCAACAGAGGATCACTGAAGCTTTCTTT
CASSQQRITEAFF
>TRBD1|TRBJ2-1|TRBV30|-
TGTGCCTGGAGTGTAGTCGCGGGACAGGGGAGGGATGAGCAGTTCTTC
CAWSVVAGQGRDEQFF
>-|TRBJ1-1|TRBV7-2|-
TGTGCCAGCAGCCCTCCAGAACCCTATGAAGCTTTCTTT
CASSPPEPYEAFF
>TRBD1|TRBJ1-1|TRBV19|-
TGTGCCAGTAGGGCAGGGGGCAAGGGCACTGAAGCTTTCTTT
CASRAGGKGTEAFF
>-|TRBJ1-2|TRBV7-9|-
TGTGCCAGCAGCCCAGGACAGTCTGATGGCTACACCTTC
CASSPGQSDGYTF
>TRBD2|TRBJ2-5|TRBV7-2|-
TGTGCCAGCAGCTTAGTAGCTAGCGGGGGGTCCCAAGAGACCCAGTACTTC
CASSLVASGGSQETQYF
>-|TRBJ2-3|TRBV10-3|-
TGTGCCATCAGTGTTCTGGGGGGTAGCACAGATACGCAGTATTTT
CAISVLGGSTDTQYF
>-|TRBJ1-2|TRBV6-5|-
TGTGCCAGCAGTTACTCGAACACTAAGGAAGGCTACACCTTC
CASSYSNTKEGYTF
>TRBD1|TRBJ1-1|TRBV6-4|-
TGTGCCAGCACCTCCGGGACAGCTGAAAACACTGAAGCTTTCTTT
CASTSGTAENTEAFF
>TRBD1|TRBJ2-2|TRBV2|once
TGTGCCCCTCGGGACAGCCGCACCGGGGAGCTGTTTTTT
CAPRDSRTGELFF
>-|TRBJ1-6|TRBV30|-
TGTGCCTGGAGTGTACTCCCATTATCGGATTCACCCCTCCACTTT
CAWSVLPLSDSPLHF
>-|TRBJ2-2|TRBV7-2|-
TGTGCCAGCAGCTCGTCGTGGGTCAGCACCGGGGAGCTGTTTTTT
CASSSSWVSTGELFF
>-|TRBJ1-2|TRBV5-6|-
TGTGCCAGCAGCTTGGGGCAGGGCCTCTATGGCTACACCTTC
CASSLGQGLYGYTF
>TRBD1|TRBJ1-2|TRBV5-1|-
TGCGCCAGCAGCTTGAGTTCAGGGGGCCATGGCTACACCTTC
CASSLSSGGHGYTF
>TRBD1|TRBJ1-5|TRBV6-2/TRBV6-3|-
TGTGCCAGCAGTTACTCGCGGACAGGGGGCGTCAATCAGCCCCAGCATTTT
CASSYSRTGGVNQPQHF
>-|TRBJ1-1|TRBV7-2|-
TGTGCCAGCAGCTTAGGGAGAGGGGCAAGCACTGAAGCTTTCTTT
CASSLGRGASTEAFF
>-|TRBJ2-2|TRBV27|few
TGTGCCAGCAGTTCCGTGAACACCGGGGAGCTGTTTTTT
CASSSVNTGELFF
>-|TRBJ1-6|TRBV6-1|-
TGTGCCAGCAGTGAGTTTGACAGATCCTATAATTCACCCCTCCACTTT
CASSEFDRSYNSPLHF
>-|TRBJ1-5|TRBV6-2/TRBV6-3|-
TGTGCCAGCAGTAACGGGGTTTATCAGCCCCAGCATTTT
CASSNGVYQPQHF
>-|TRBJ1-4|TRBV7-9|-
TGTGCCAGCAGCTCGGGACGTGAAAAACTGTTTTTT
CASSSGREKLFF
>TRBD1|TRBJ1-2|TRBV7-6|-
TGTGCCAGCAGCCCTAGCAGGGGGCGGGATGGCTACACCTTC
CASSPSRGRDGYTF
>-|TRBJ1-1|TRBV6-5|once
TGTGCCAGCAGTTACTCGCGTCGCGGGGACACTGAAGCTTTCTTT
CASSYSRRGDTEAFF
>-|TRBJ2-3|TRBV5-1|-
TGCGCCAGCAGCTTGGCCAGTCTAGGGGGCACAGATACGCAGTATTTT
CASSLASLGGTDTQYF
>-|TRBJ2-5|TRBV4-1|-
TGCGCCAGCAGCCGCGATGCCCCGATATCGCAAGAGACCCAGTACTTC
CASSRDAPISQETQYF
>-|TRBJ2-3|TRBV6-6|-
TGTGCCAGCAGTTACTCGGTGGCTGGGGGCGCAGATACGCAGTATTTT
CASSYSVAGGADTQYF
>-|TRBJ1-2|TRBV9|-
TGTGCCAGCAGCACCAGCTATGGCTACACCTTC
CASSTSYGYTF
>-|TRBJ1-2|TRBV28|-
TGTGCCAGCAGTTTACCGGGACAAGCCGTGGGCTACACCTTC
CASSLPGQAVGYTF
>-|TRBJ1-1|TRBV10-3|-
TGTGCCATCAGTGAGTCTGGAGGGTTGAACACTGAAGCTTTCTTT
CAISESGGLNTEAFF